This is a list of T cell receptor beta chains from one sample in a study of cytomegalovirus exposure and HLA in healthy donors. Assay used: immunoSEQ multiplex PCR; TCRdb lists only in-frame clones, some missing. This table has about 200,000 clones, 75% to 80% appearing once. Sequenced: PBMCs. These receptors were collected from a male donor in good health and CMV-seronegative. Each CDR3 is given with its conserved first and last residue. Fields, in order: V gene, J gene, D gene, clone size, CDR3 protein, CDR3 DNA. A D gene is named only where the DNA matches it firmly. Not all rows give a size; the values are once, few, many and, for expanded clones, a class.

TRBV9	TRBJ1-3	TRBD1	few	CASSVVGQGYSGNTIYF	TGTGCCAGCAGCGTAGTGGGACAGGGGTACTCTGGAAACACCATATATTTT
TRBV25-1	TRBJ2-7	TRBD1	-	CASGPGTGFQYF	TGTGCCAGCGGCCCGGGGACAGGTTTCCAGTACTTC
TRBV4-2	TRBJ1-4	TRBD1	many	CASSPTGGTNEKLFF	TGTGCCAGCAGCCCCACAGGGGGCACTAATGAAAAACTGTTTTTT
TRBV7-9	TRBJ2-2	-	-	CASSPSRNSGTGELFF	TGTGCCAGCAGCCCCTCAAGGAATAGCGGTACCGGGGAGCTGTTTTTT
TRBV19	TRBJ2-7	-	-	CASSSHSLGTNSYEQYF	TGTGCCAGTAGTTCACACTCTCTCGGGACAAACTCCTACGAGCAGTACTTC
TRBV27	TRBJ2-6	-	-	CASREWAESSGANVLTF	TGTGCCAGCAGGGAATGGGCCGAAAGCTCTGGGGCCAACGTCCTGACTTTC
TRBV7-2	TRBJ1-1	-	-	CASSLGVGNTEAFF	TGTGCCAGCAGCCTCGGTGTTGGGAACACTGAAGCTTTCTTT
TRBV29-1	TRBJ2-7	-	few	CSVVGRATYEQYF	TGCAGCGTTGTTGGCAGGGCAACCTACGAGCAGTACTTC
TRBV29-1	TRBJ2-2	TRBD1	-	CSGVDRGPLGRSAAGELFF	TGCAGCGGAGTCGACAGGGGTCCTCTGGGAAGGTCTGCGGCCGGGGAGCTGTTTTTT
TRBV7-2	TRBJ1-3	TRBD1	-	CASSLAGGQGRHTIYF	TGTGCCAGCAGCTTAGCGGGGGGACAGGGAAGGCACACCATATATTTT
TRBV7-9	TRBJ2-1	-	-	CASSPAGASYNEQFF	TGTGCCAGCAGCCCCGCGGGGGCTTCCTACAATGAGCAGTTCTTC
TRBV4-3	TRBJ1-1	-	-	CASSQVGQGGTEAFF	TGCGCCAGCAGCCAAGTAGGGCAGGGTGGGACTGAAGCTTTCTTT
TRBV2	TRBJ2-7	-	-	CASRHRVERYEQYF	TGTGCCAGCAGGCACAGGGTAGAACGCTACGAGCAGTACTTC
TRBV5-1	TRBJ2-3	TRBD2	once	CASSLAGGSGGATDTQYF	TGCGCCAGCAGCTTGGCCGGAGGTAGCGGGGGGGCCACAGATACGCAGTATTTT
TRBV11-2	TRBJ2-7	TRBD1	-	CASSLDGTGGSNGQYF	TGTGCCAGCAGCTTAGATGGGACAGGGGGCTCAAACGGGCAGTACTTC
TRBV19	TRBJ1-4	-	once	CASSRRVLMDEKLFF	TGTGCCAGTAGTCGCAGGGTGTTGATGGATGAAAAACTGTTTTTT
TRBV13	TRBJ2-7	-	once	CASSFRDTYYEQYF	TGTGCCAGCAGCTTTAGGGACACCTACTACGAGCAGTACTTC
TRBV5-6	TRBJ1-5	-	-	CASREGNSNQPQHF	TGTGCCAGCAGGGAGGGAAATAGCAATCAGCCCCAGCATTTT
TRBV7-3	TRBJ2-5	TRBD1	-	CASSLTGGQETQYF	TGTGCCAGCAGCCTGACAGGGGGGCAAGAGACCCAGTACTTC
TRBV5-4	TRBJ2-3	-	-	CASSFREPTDTQYF	TGTGCCAGCAGCTTTAGGGAGCCTACAGATACGCAGTATTTT
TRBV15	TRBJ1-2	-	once	CATSRGGRTYGYTF	TGTGCCACCAGCAGAGGAGGGCGGACCTATGGCTACACCTTC
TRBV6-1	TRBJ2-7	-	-	CASSEDRLPSYEQYF	TGTGCCAGCAGTGAAGATCGACTACCTTCCTACGAGCAGTACTTC
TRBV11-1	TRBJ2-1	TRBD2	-	CASSSRLAGGYNEQFF	TGTGCCAGCAGCTCCCGACTAGCGGGGGGCTACAATGAGCAGTTCTTC
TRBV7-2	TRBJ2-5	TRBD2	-	CASSAKPRLAEETQYF	TGTGCCAGCAGCGCCAAACCCCGGCTAGCGGAAGAGACCCAGTACTTC
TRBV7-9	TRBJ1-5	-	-	CASSFQSSDQPQHF	TGTGCCAGCAGCTTCCAATCGAGCGATCAGCCCCAGCATTTT
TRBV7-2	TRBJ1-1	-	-	CASSPRRGLLNTEAFF	TGTGCCAGCAGCCCCAGGAGGGGACTGCTCAACACTGAAGCTTTCTTT
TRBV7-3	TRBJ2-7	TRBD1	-	CASSQGALYEQYF	TGTGCCAGCAGCCAGGGGGCCTTGTACGAGCAGTACTTC
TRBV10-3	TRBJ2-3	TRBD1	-	CAISESPTGSSTDTQYF	TGTGCCATCAGTGAGTCACCGACAGGGTCTAGCACAGATACGCAGTATTTT
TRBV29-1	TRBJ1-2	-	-	CSVEGRGGPNYGYTF	TGCAGCGTTGAAGGCAGGGGCGGTCCTAACTATGGCTACACCTTC
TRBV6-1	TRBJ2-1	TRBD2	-	CASSEGLAGTYNEQFF	TGTGCCAGCAGTGAAGGACTAGCGGGGACCTACAATGAGCAGTTCTTC
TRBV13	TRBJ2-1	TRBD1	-	CASSPRGQGAHNEQFF	TGTGCCAGCAGCCCCAGAGGACAGGGGGCCCACAATGAGCAGTTCTTC
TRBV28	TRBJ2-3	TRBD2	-	CASSTRTSGMTDTQYF	TGTGCCAGCAGTACCCGGACTAGCGGGATGACAGATACGCAGTATTTT
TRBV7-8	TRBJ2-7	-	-	CASSLVSTLSSYEQYF	TGTGCCAGCAGCTTAGTCTCGACACTTAGCTCCTACGAGCAGTACTTC
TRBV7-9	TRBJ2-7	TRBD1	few	CASSPGQGMGEQYF	TGTGCCAGCAGCCCAGGACAGGGAATGGGCGAGCAGTACTTC
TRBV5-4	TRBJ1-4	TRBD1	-	CASSPTGQSNEKLFF	TGTGCCAGCAGCCCGACAGGGCAATCTAATGAAAAACTGTTTTTT
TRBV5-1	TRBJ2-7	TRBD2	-	CASSLAALAGAYEQYF	TGCGCCAGCAGCTTGGCCGCACTAGCGGGGGCCTACGAGCAGTACTTC
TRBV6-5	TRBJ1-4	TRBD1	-	CASSMTGLGEKLFF	TGTGCCAGCAGTATGACAGGGTTGGGTGAAAAACTGTTTTTT
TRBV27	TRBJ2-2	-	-	CASSLGRNTGELFF	TGTGCCAGCAGTTTGGGGAGAAACACCGGGGAGCTGTTTTTT
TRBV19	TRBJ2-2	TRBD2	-	CASSIVWRGRSTGELFF	TGTGCCAGTAGTATAGTATGGCGGGGGAGAAGCACCGGGGAGCTGTTTTTT
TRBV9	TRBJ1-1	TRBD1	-	CASSVTGVSTEAFF	TGTGCCAGCAGCGTGACAGGGGTATCAACTGAAGCTTTCTTT
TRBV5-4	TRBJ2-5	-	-	CASSPDLGGEQYF	TGTGCCAGCAGCCCGGACCTCGGAGGGGAGCAGTACTTC
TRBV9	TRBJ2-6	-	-	CASRAGETGANVLTF	TGTGCCAGCAGGGCAGGGGAGACGGGGGCCAACGTCCTGACTTTC
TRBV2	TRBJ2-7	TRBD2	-	CASSDKVGTRGDYEQYF	TGTGCCAGCAGTGATAAGGTTGGGACTAGGGGGGACTACGAGCAGTACTTC
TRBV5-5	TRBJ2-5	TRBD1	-	CASSLGEGARWETQYF	TGTGCCAGCAGCTTGGGTGAGGGGGCGCGATGGGAGACCCAGTACTTC
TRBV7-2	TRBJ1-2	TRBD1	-	CASSLATGGFFYGYTF	TGTGCCAGCAGCTTAGCAACAGGGGGCTTCTTCTATGGCTACACCTTC
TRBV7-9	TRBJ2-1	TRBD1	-	CASSLTGQGAWNEQFF	TGTGCCAGCAGCTTAACCGGACAGGGGGCTTGGAATGAGCAGTTCTTC
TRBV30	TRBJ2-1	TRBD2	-	CAWSASSSGSRNEQFF	TGTGCCTGGAGTGCCTCTTCTAGCGGGAGTAGGAATGAGCAGTTCTTC
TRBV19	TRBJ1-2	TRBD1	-	CASSGQGILYGYTF	TGTGCCAGTAGTGGACAGGGGATACTCTATGGCTACACCTTC
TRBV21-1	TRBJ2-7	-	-	CASNTYEQYF	TGTGCCAGCAACACCTACGAGCAGTACTTC
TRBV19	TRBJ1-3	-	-	CASSIGQGGNTIYF	TGTGCCAGTAGTATAGGCCAGGGTGGAAACACCATATATTTT
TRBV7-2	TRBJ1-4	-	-	CASSRGGVNEKLFF	TGTGCCAGCAGCCGGGGGGGGGTTAATGAAAAACTGTTTTTT
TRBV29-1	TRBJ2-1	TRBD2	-	CSVMGGLAGGISYNEQFF	TGCAGCGTTATGGGAGGGCTAGCGGGAGGAATCTCCTACAATGAGCAGTTCTTC
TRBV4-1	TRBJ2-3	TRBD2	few	CASSTSVTSGGALEDTQYF	TGCGCCAGCAGTACTTCTGTGACTAGCGGGGGGGCGCTGGAAGATACGCAGTATTTT
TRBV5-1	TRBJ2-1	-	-	CASSSDRATYNEQFF	TGCGCCAGCAGCTCGGACAGAGCCACCTACAATGAGCAGTTCTTC
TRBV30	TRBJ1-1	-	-	CAWREIGRGEAFF	TGTGCCTGGAGGGAGATTGGACGGGGAGAAGCTTTCTTT